This TCR beta chain was retrieved from a study of T cell repertoires in cytomegalovirus infection. In the study overall: Researchers turned to recently identified HLA-C-restricted CMV epitopes as well as well-studied HLA-B-restricted ones.

Germline values: CDR1 SNHLY, CDR2 FYNNEI. The CDR3 has 15 residues. V was shortened by 6 bases and J by 2 bases, with 16 bases between the two germline ends. For this clonotype: Its antigen is currently unknown.

TCRdb redid the calling of the reads with MiXCR, one entry per CDR3 protein. Among approximately 990,000 distinct CDR3 sequences listed, about 33% were seen once. The chain carries TRBV2 and TRBJ2-5, with D perhaps TRBD1 or TRBD2 (5 bases each). The receptor's source is a human donor in good health (CMV status not recorded). Some clones in this sample may be carry-over from other donors' samples. The source material was cultured CD8+ T cells from PBMCs, sampled from culture after CMV antigen stimulation. The CDR3 spells CASSPFSGTQETQYF. DNA for the CDR3: TGTGCCAGCAGCCCCTTCTCCGGGACGCAAGAGACCCAGTACTTC.